These 19 T cell receptor beta chains share one sample of origin, sequenced in a study of Graves' ophthalmopathy and Graves' hyperthyroidism. For repertoire sequencing, the TCR beta CDR3 regions were amplified from RNA transcripts. An initial RT-PCR round employing HTBI primers preceded a second-round multiplex PCR. TCRdb analysed the multiplex PCR reads with MiXCR anew, one entry per CDR3 protein. The sample contains 500,000 to 600,000 distinct CDR3 sequences, under 45% of which appear only once. The sample comprised peripheral blood or thyroid tissue (not recorded which). These TCRs come from an adult man with Graves' hyperthyroidism.

This sequence joins TRBV20-1 and TRBJ2-7; either TRBD1 or TRBD2 may supply D (5 bases each). V was clipped by 1 base and J by 3 bases, with 19 bases between them. The CDR3 is made up of 16 amino acids. CDR1 and CDR2 from the germline V gene are DFQATT and SNEGSKA (reference sequence). CDR3: CSARVEGETWVYEQYF. The CDR3 DNA follows: TGCAGTGCTAGAGTCGAAGGGGAGACCTGGGTCTACGAGCAGTACTTC.

This chain connects TRBV3-1 to TRBJ2-7, with 9 bases lining up with TRBD1. The ends lost 3 bases at V and 4 bases at J; junction bases unmatched: 7. In germline, CDR1 is LGHDT, CDR2 YNNKEL (reference sequence). The CDR3 runs to 15 residues. The CDR3 DNA follows: TGTGCCAGCAGCCAGACCGGGACAGGGTGGTACGAGCAGTACTTC. This gives the protein CASSQTGTGWYEQYF.

This clonotype occurred a few times. V is TRBV10-2 and J is TRBJ2-5; a possible D gene is TRBD1 (6 bases). CDR3 length equals 14 residues. V was cut by 6 bases and J by 2 bases, with 13 bases left in between. Germline CDR1 is WSHSY and CDR2 is SAAADI. CDR3 nucleotide sequence: TGCGCCAGCAGCCGGACGGACAGTCAAGAGACCCAGTACTTC. Translation: CASSRTDSQETQYF.

Remarks on this clonotype: A read error is possible here, since a much larger clone lies one base away. This rearrangement joins TRBV4-3 to TRBJ2-7; a possible D gene is TRBD2 (6 bases). Germline V gene lookup returns CDR1 LGHNA and CDR2 YSLEER. The CDR3 totals 16 residues. The CDR3: CASSQESGGIIYERYF. Here the CDR3 DNA reads TGCGCCAGCAGCCAAGAATCCGGCGGGATCATCTACGAGCGGTACTTC.

Regarding this clonotype: Being one base from a much bigger clone, this may be a read error. Written as DNA, the CDR3 is TGCAGCGTTGAGAGCCCTCAAGAGACCCAGTACTTC. It yields the protein CSVESPQETQYF. This sequence joins TRBV29-1 and TRBJ2-5; D is undetermined. V shed 3 bases and J shed 2 bases, with 7 bases lying between them. This CDR3 contains 12 residues. Germline V gene data show CDR1 as SQVTM and CDR2 as ANQGSEA.

This clonotype was seen many times. The chain combines TRBV6-6 with TRBJ2-7; 7 nucleotides align to TRBD2. Unmatched junction bases numbered 0, after V lost 4 bases and J lost 3 bases. Germline CDR1 and CDR2: MNHNY and SVGAGI (reference sequence). This CDR3 spans 12 amino acids. The CDR3 here is CASSWDYYEQYF. The CDR3 DNA is TGTGCCAGCAGTTGGGACTACTACGAGCAGTACTTC.

This clonotype was counted between two and nine times. The J gene is TRBJ1-3, the V gene TRBV5-1; D is unresolved. Looked up from germline, CDR1 is SGHRS and CDR2 is YFSETQ. Trimming stripped 4 bases from V and 1 base from J, with 18 bases between. This CDR3 region has 17 residues. The chain's CDR3 is CASSPDDTTASGNTIYF. The CDR3 nucleotides are TGCGCCAGCAGCCCTGACGACACCACCGCGTCTGGAAACACCATATATTTT.

This clonotype was seen a single time. A much larger clone differs from this one at a single base, so this may be a read error. This chain joins TRBV20-1 and TRBJ2-7; possible D gene TRBD2, 6 bases. The CDR3 totals 15 residues. From germline, CDR1 is DFQATT and CDR2 SNEGSKA (reference sequence). DNA for the CDR3: TGCAATGCTAGAGATTTAACTAGCAGCGGGTACGAGCAGTACTTC. Protein sequence: CNARDLTSSGYEQYF.

This clonotype was counted at least ten times. This chain links TRBV9 with TRBJ2-2, with 11 bases that match TRBD2. Germline assignment: CDR1 SGDLS and CDR2 YYNGEE. CDR3 length equals 16 residues. J lost 1 base, V lost 3 bases, and 2 bases had no gene match. CDR3 protein: CASSGGLAGNTGELFF. CDR3 DNA: TGTGCCAGCAGCGGAGGACTAGCGGGGAACACCGGGGAGCTGTTTTTT. The variable domain in full, with the rest retrieved from reference TRBV9 and TRBJ2-2, is DSGVTQTPKHLITATGQRVTLRCSPRSGDLSVYWYQQSLDQGLQFLIQYYNGEERAKGNILERFSAQQFPDLHSELNLSSLELGDSALYFCASSGGLAGNTGELFFGEGSRLTVL.

This clonotype turned up a few times. The chain uses TRBV19 and TRBJ1-5, with unresolved D. The CDR3 sequence is 14 residues long. Germline CDR1 LNHDA, CDR2 SQIVND (reference sequence). V shed 5 bases and J shed 4 bases, with 12 bases lying between them. This CDR3 is CASSVTGVNQPQHF. CDR3 coding DNA: TGTGCCAGTAGTGTGACCGGTGTTAATCAGCCCCAGCATTTT.

Worth noting for this clonotype: One end of the junction does not line up with germline, which may come from a read error. The chain combines TRBV5-1 with TRBJ1-3, with 7 bases fitting TRBD1. Germline CDR1 is SGHRS and CDR2 is YFSETQ. This CDR3 is built from 15 residues. CDR3 sequence: CASSLGTGAQRTIYF. The CDR3 nucleotides read TGTGCCAGCAGCTTAGGCACAGGGGCGCAGCGGACCATATATTTT.

The chain links TRBV7-9 to TRBJ2-5, with D tentatively TRBD2 (5 bases). The germline V gene has CDR1 SEHNR and CDR2 FQNEAQ (reference sequence). Between the trimmed V and J ends, which lost 2 bases and 5 bases, there was a span of 12 bases. The CDR3 runs 14 residues. DNA for the CDR3: TGTGCCAGCAGCTTAACGGCTAGCATGGAGACCCAGTACTTC. Translation: CASSLTASMETQYF.

There are a few counts of this clonotype. The chain is built from TRBV12-3 or TRBV12-4 and TRBJ2-7, with D hard to call. The V end was cut by 2 bases, the J end by 2 bases, with 22 bases between. The CDR3 is made up of 18 amino acids. The CDR3 region has the DNA TGTGCCAGCAGTTTATGGTTTCCTGACCTAGACCGGCCCTACGAGCAGTACTTC. It is translated as CASSLWFPDLDRPYEQYF.

This clonotype was seen only a few times. This sequence joins TRBV28 and TRBJ1-4, with 7 positions matching TRBD1. CDR3 length: 14 residues. After removal of 3 bases from V and 4 bases from J, the junction contained 2 bases not matched to a gene. The germline gives CDR1 MDHEN, CDR2 SYDVKM. The CDR3 loop reads CASSLTGNNEKLFF. The DNA of the CDR3 is TGTGCCAGCAGTTTGACAGGGAATAATGAAAAACTGTTTTTT.

This clonotype was counted many times. The rearrangement uses TRBV5-1 and TRBJ1-1; D gene uncertain. Germline lookup yields CDR1 SGHRS and CDR2 YFSETQ. The CDR3 has 14 amino acids. Deletions cut 0 bases from V and 1 base from J, with 7 bases between. The CDR3 nucleotides read TGCGCCAGCAGCTTGGATCCGGGGAACACTGAAGCTTTCTTT. Translating it yields CASSLDPGNTEAFF.

This clonotype was seen many times. The chain carries TRBV20-1 and TRBJ1-3; D remains unclear. This CDR3 region has 16 residues. Germline CDR1 reads DFQATT; CDR2 reads SNEGSKA (reference sequence). Deletions cut 1 base from V and 3 bases from J, with 16 bases between. The CDR3 loop reads CSARGGPSAGGNTIYF. The CDR3 DNA follows: TGCAGTGCTAGAGGTGGTCCGTCGGCCGGTGGAAACACCATATATTTT.

This sequence joins TRBV6-5 and TRBJ1-1; tentatively, D is TRBD1 (6 bases). V gave up 0 bases and J gave up 4 bases, with 21 bases separating them. This CDR3 comprises 18 residues. Germline V lookup: CDR1 MNHEY, CDR2 SVGAGI. The CDR3 DNA sequence: TGTGCCAGCAGTTACTCCCTCCTCGGGGGGCTAAGGACCACTGAAGCTTTCTTT. It is translated as CASSYSLLGGLRTTEAFF.

The rearrangement joins TRBV7-6 to TRBJ2-5; D gene unclear. The J call is uncertain, as TRBJ2-1 better fits the DNA end. This CDR3 has 15 residues. The V gene's germline CDR1 is SGHVS and CDR2 FNYEAQ. The CDR3 nucleotides read TGTGCCAGCAGCTTACCGGGCAGGAGTTACAATGAGCAGTTCTTC. Translated: CASSLPGRSYNEQFF.

On this clonotype: Because it lacks the conserved phenylalanine or tryptophan at the end, this CDR3 is likely a read error. The CDR3 loop reads CASSPRRGSYEQYY. CDR3 DNA sequence: TGTGCCAGCTCACCACGAAGGGGATCCTACGAGCAGTACTAC. This chain links TRBV2 with TRBJ2-7, with D possibly matching TRBD1 (5 bases). This CDR3 has 14 residues. V lost 8 bases to trimming and J lost 1 base, with 15 bases between them. Germline CDR1 and CDR2: SNHLY and FYNNEI.